The 8 T cell receptor beta chains below were found in one sample sequenced in a study of glioma-infiltrating T cells. TCR alpha and beta CDR3 regions were amplified from RNA using iRepertoire nested multiplex PCR. From the multiplex PCR reads, TCRdb called clonotypes with MiXCR, one entry per CDR3 protein. The table lists about 140,000 distinct CDR3 sequences, about 39% of them singletons, with about 18% in the top ten. The sample taken for sequencing was glioma tissue, nonneoplastic brain tissue, or PBMCs (not recorded which). Receptors were obtained from a human donor with low-grade glioma or glioblastoma, undergoing nonglioma brain surgery, or in good health (not recorded which).

V gene TRBV7-2 combines with J gene TRBJ1-1, with a possible D match to TRBD1 (6 bases). The germline gives CDR1 SGHTA, CDR2 FQGNSA. V was trimmed by 6 bases and J by 5 bases, leaving 16 bases between them. The CDR3 has 14 amino acids. In DNA, the CDR3 is TGTGCCAGCAGTCGCGGACAGTCTAGAACTGAAGCTTTCTTT. Translation: CASSRGQSRTEAFF.

This clonotype occurred once. The gene calls are TRBV20-1 and TRBJ1-1, with D tentatively TRBD1 (5 bases). Germline V lookup: CDR1 DFQATT, CDR2 SNEGSKA (reference sequence). This CDR3 comprises 13 residues. Deletions cut 4 bases from V and 3 bases from J, with 12 bases between. CDR3 sequence: CSANRQRDTEAFF. CDR3 nucleotides: TGCAGTGCTAACCGACAGCGCGACACTGAAGCTTTCTTT.

About this clonotype: A clone one base away is much larger, so this may be a read error. No conserved phenylalanine or tryptophan is present at the end of the CDR3, so a read error is the likely explanation. CDR3 nucleotides: TGCGCCAGCAGCCAAGAGGTCACAGGGGATCAGCCCCAGCATTCT. This codes for CASSQEVTGDQPQHS. The genes are TRBV4-1 and TRBJ1-5; TRBD1 agrees at 7 bases. V lost 0 bases, J lost 5 bases, and 4 bases stayed unmatched. This CDR3 is built from 15 residues. Germline CDR1 reads MGHRA; CDR2 reads YSYEKL.

The V call is TRBV4-1, the J call TRBJ2-7; perhaps TRBD2 as D (5 bases). This CDR3 is 15 amino acids long. V was shortened by 1 base and J by 0 bases, with 10 bases between the two germline ends. Germline V gives CDR1 MGHRA, CDR2 YSYEKL. The CDR3 protein is CASSQGRSSSYEQYF. The CDR3 nucleotides are TGCGCCAGCAGCCAAGGGAGGTCCAGCTCCTACGAGCAGTACTTC.

The table lists this clonotype with a few counts. The rearrangement links TRBV6-1 to TRBJ2-3, with 12 nucleotides matching TRBD2. The V gene's germline CDR1 is MNHNS and CDR2 SASEGT. V lost 6 bases, J lost 5 bases, and 12 bases stayed unmatched. There are 17 residues in the CDR3. The CDR3 sequence: CASRRLAGVTAGDTQYF. CDR3 coding DNA: TGTGCCAGCAGGCGACTAGCGGGAGTGACGGCCGGAGATACGCAGTATTTT.

The CDR3 DNA reads TGTGCCAGCAGTCTCGACAGGGAGTATGAGCAGTTCTTC. Protein sequence: CASSLDREYEQFF. The chain links TRBV27 to TRBJ2-1; 7 bases are a match to TRBD1. Per germline, CDR1 MNHEY and CDR2 SMNVEV (reference sequence). J lost 8 bases, V lost 5 bases, and 6 bases had no gene match. CDR3 size: 13 residues.

V usage is TRBV7-9 and J usage is TRBJ2-3, with 10 bases that match TRBD1. CDR3 length: 14 amino acids. The junction had 5 bases not matched to a gene; V was cut back by 7 bases and J by 4 bases. Germline assignment: CDR1 SEHNR and CDR2 FQNEAQ (reference sequence). CDR3 DNA: TGTGCCAGCACCCGACAGGGGGCGGCAGATACGCAGTATTTT. It yields the protein CASTRQGAADTQYF.

The chain uses TRBV4-1 and TRBJ2-1, with D hard to call. The CDR3 loop spans 15 amino acids. Looked up from germline, CDR1 is MGHRA and CDR2 is YSYEKL. Trimming took 0 bases from V and 9 from J, leaving 15 bases between them. CDR3 nucleotides: TGCGCCAGCAGCCAAGATGTAATCTGGAAAGGTGAGCAGTTCTTC. Amino acid sequence: CASSQDVIWKGEQFF.